Sequencing of this T cell receptor beta chain was carried out in a study of blood T cell repertoires in COVID-19. Clones were sequenced by immunoSEQ multiplex PCR, and TCRdb holds only the in-frame ones, with some missing. Among around 400,000 clones, roughly four fifths were seen once, and the ten largest hold approximately 4.7%. The CDR3 runs 13 residues. Germline assignment: CDR1 MNHEY and CDR2 SVGAGI. The ends were cut back, 8 bases at V and 2 bases at J, with 12 bases in the middle. Study members were between roughly 18 and 100 years old and lived in approximately 25 US regions. The sequencing sample was made of PBMCs or T cells enriched from blood (not recorded which). The chain is built from TRBV6-5 and TRBJ1-1; no firm D call. This receptor was taken from a woman in her 50s who had recovered from COVID-19. Here the CDR3 reads CASGSRLNTEAFF. CDR3 coding DNA: TGTGCCAGCGGTTCTAGGTTAAACACTGAAGCTTTCTTT.